The present TCR beta chain was sequenced within a study of blood T cell repertoires in COVID-19 (TCRdb year 2020). In terms of the full investigation: Samples covering the acute and convalescent phases of COVID-19 were provided by collaborators in the United States, Italy and Spain. Subjects who had been exposed to COVID-19, were actively infected with it, or had recovered from it provided the deeply sampled blood TCRbeta repertoires that made up the dataset. A freely available public database, intended as a resource for researchers studying the immune response to SARS-CoV-2, is where the repertoires were released. The samples were drawn from two sources: the first 160 participants of the ongoing ImmuneRACE study, and 1,254 subjects contributed by 6 global collaborators. A de-identified subject ID, COVID-19 status, age in years and sex were almost always included in the sample metadata. HLA class I and class II types, where available, came from metadata supplied by the sample provider rather than from assay-based typing. The material from the prospective study consisted of cDNA or gDNA derived from T cells, B-cell-depleted T cells, or PBMCs.

Reading the germline V gene gives CDR1 KGHDR and CDR2 SFDVKD. The CDR3 sequence holds 16 residues, the cysteine and phenylalanine included. The DNA shown is the 48-base CDR3, in frame from base 1. After removal of 4 bases from V and 1 base from J, the junction retains 7 bases not matched to a gene. Comment on this clone: Its antigen is not yet known. Per-nucleotide qualities are absent, and no much larger clonotype sits a single base away.

The collaborating institutions used their own protocols to collect whole blood in K2EDTA tubes. For TCRbeta analysis, collaborators shipped samples as frozen whole blood, isolated PBMCs, or DNA extracted from either of those sample types. General study outcomes and caveats: The quantity of clinical and demographic metadata differed by source and by participant and was supplied without curation.

TCRbeta CDR3 regions were amplified from genomic DNA using the immunoSEQ Assay, a bias-controlled multiplex PCR. The original methods were these. Nucleated cell counts per sample were estimated from amplification of reference gene primers within the assay. Sequence reads were collapsed and filtered to measure the absolute abundance of every unique TCRbeta CDR3 rearrangement. Productive Simpson clonality was computed per sample as the square root of Simpson's diversity index over productive rearrangements. Held by TCRdb, this immuneACCESS table contains in-frame sequences only and omits some clones. Under half of the omission traces to an unresolved V gene where checked; the cause of the rest is unknown. Clone size and the V and J calls come from that table; the DNA yielded D and trimming. The sample profile shows fewer than 100,000 clones; about 90% of them were found once. The ten largest account for 7% to 9% of the sample.

This receptor chain uses TRBV24-1 and TRBJ2-5; TRBD1 aligns with 8 central bases. The sequence derives from a human donor with acute or convalescent COVID-19. The donor label of this sample is uncertain. Sequencing used peripheral blood. For the CDR3, the sequence is CATSDPGQALQETQYF. The DNA sequence is TGTGCCACCAGTGACCCGGGACAGGCACTCCAAGAGACCCAGTACTTC.